What follows are 5 T cell receptor beta chains derived from one specimen sequenced in a study of blood T cell repertoires in COVID-19. TCRdb's table, derived via immunoSEQ multiplex PCR, lists solely in-frame clones and lacks some. The table shows 250,000 to 300,000 clones, with 89% occurring only once. Sequenced: peripheral blood. Receptor source: a woman aged 40 to 49 who had recovered from COVID-19.

V and J are TRBV11-2 and TRBJ2-5, with TRBD2 identical over 10 bases. Germline V gives CDR1 SGHAT, CDR2 FQNNGV. The CDR3 consists of 17 residues. After removal of 5 bases from V and 4 bases from J, the junction contained 13 bases not matched to a gene. The CDR3: CASSLKSGTSVGETQYF. CDR3 DNA: TGTGCCAGCAGCCTCAAATCCGGGACTAGCGTTGGAGAGACCCAGTACTTC.

Only one count was recorded for this clone. The V gene is TRBV11-2, the J gene TRBJ2-7, with 16 bases fitting TRBD2. V trimming: 5 bases; J trimming: 5 bases; junction bases outside the gene matches: 3. The CDR3 totals 15 residues. The germline V gene encodes CDR1 SGHAT and CDR2 FQNNGV. CDR3 region: CASSTGTSGRDEQYF. The CDR3 DNA reads as TGTGCCAGCAGCACCGGGACTAGCGGGAGGGACGAGCAGTACTTC.

The V and J genes are TRBV14 and TRBJ2-7, with a possible D match to TRBD2 (6 bases). Trimming cost V 1 base and J 3 bases, with 16 bases left between them. The CDR3 has 16 amino acids. Germline V gene lookup returns CDR1 SGHDN and CDR2 FVKESK. The CDR3 reads CASSQGADYRFYEQYF. The CDR3 nucleotides are TGTGCCAGCAGCCAAGGGGCGGACTACCGTTTCTACGAGCAGTACTTC.

This chain links TRBV7-9 with TRBJ2-1; 7 nucleotides align to TRBD2. Germline V lookup: CDR1 SEHNR, CDR2 FQNEAQ (reference sequence). This CDR3 region has 17 residues. The V segment lost 4 bases and the J segment 5 bases; nucleotides outside the gene matches: 14. As DNA, the CDR3 is TGTGCCAGCAGCTCAGGAGGACTAGGGCTTTTAAACAATGAGCAGTTCTTC. Protein product: CASSSGGLGLLNNEQFF.

The rearrangement links TRBV5-4 to TRBJ1-2; no clear D. The CDR3 has 12 residues. With 4 bases removed from V and 8 bases from J, the gap between germline ends came to 12 bases. The germline CDR1 and CDR2 sequences are SGHNT and YYREEE (reference sequence). In DNA, the CDR3 is TGTGCCAGCAGCCGCAACGTCGGGGGCTACACCTTC. The encoded protein is CASSRNVGGYTF.